This is a list of T cell receptor beta chains from one sample in a study of PD-1 blockade in classical Hodgkin lymphoma. Sequencing was performed with immunoSEQ multiplex PCR; in TCRdb, only in-frame clones are kept and a portion is missing. Here the sample spans roughly 48,000 clones, 86% being singletons. Sequencing used peripheral blood mononuclear cells (PBMCs), obtained before the fourth cycle of nivolumab. The receptors here all came from a human donor with classical Hodgkin lymphoma. The CDR3 runs from the conserved cysteine through the conserved F or W. The D gene is left open where the match is weak. Expanded clones get a size class; other rows say once, few or many, or leave the size out.

d_gene,abundance,v_gene,j_gene,CDR3nt,CDR3aa
.,.,TRBV2,TRBJ1-6,TGTGCCAGCAAAGTGGGAGGAACCTATAATTCACCCCTCCACTTT,CASKVGGTYNSPLHF
.,.,TRBV28,TRBJ2-7,TGTGCCAGCGAGGACATCTACGAGCAGTACTTC,CASEDIYEQYF
.,.,TRBV2,TRBJ2-3,TGTGCCAACCCCATCGGGGTTTTTGGGACTAGCACAGATACGCAGTATTTT,CANPIGVFGTSTDTQYF
.,.,TRBV6-5,TRBJ2-3,TGTGCCAGCAGCCCCGGAGGTTCCCGGTCGCAGTATTTT,CASSPGGSRSQYF
.,few,TRBV12-5,TRBJ2-4,TGTGCAGCCCACCCCCCCCCGGGCCTAGCCAAAAACATTCAGTACTTC,CAAHPPPGLAKNIQYF
.,.,TRBV5-6,TRBJ1-1,TGTGCCAGCAGCTTGTTTTCAGGGACTGAAGCTTTCTTT,CASSLFSGTEAFF
TRBD2,.,TRBV2,TRBJ2-2,TGTGCCAGCAGGGAACTAGCGGGGGGACCCGGGGAGCTGTTTTTT,CASRELAGGPGELFF
TRBD2,.,TRBV7-9,TRBJ2-5,TGTGCCAGCAGTTCAAGCGGGATGGACCAAGGGGAGACCCAGTACTTC,CASSSSGMDQGETQYF
TRBD2,.,TRBV6-1,TRBJ2-7,TGTGCCATTCTACTAGCGGGAGGGCCTTACGAGCAGTACTTC,CAILLAGGPYEQYF
.,.,TRBV2,TRBJ2-7,TGTGCCAGCAGCAGGCAGGCCGACGAGCAGTACTTC,CASSRQADEQYF
TRBD2,.,TRBV9,TRBJ2-1,TGTGCCAGCAGCAAATTAGCGGGCTCCTACAATGAGCAGTTCTTC,CASSKLAGSYNEQFF
TRBD1,.,TRBV27,TRBJ1-2,TGTGCCAGCGCCGGGACAGGGGGTCTTTATGGCTACACCTTC,CASAGTGGLYGYTF
.,.,TRBV9,TRBJ2-2,TGTGCCAGCAGCCCTACAGGGATGAACACCGGGGAGCTGTTTTTT,CASSPTGMNTGELFF
.,.,TRBV6-6,TRBJ1-1,TGTGCCAGCAGTCCGGGACAAAAAATGAACACTGAAGCTTTCTTT,CASSPGQKMNTEAFF
.,.,TRBV7-9,TRBJ1-1,TGTGCCAGCAGCCTCAGACCATGGGGTTCGCTGACTGAAGCTTTCTTT,CASSLRPWGSLTEAFF
.,.,TRBV7-3,TRBJ2-2,TGTGCCAGCAGCTCTGTCACCGGGGAGCTGTTTTTT,CASSSVTGELFF
.,.,TRBV7-9,TRBJ1-1,TGTGCCAGCAGCTTAAGGGGAACTACTAACACTGAAGCTTTCTTT,CASSLRGTTNTEAFF
TRBD2,.,TRBV7-3,TRBJ2-1,TGTGCCAGCAGCTTATTCGGGACTAGCTCCTACAATGAGCAGTTCTTC,CASSLFGTSSYNEQFF
TRBD1,once,TRBV6-5,TRBJ1-2,TGTGCCAGCAGCGGACAGGGAGAAGGTGGCTACACCTTC,CASSGQGEGGYTF
.,.,TRBV6-5,TRBJ1-1,TGTGCCAGCAGTTACGGGGGGAACACTGAAGCTTTCTTT,CASSYGGNTEAFF
TRBD1,.,TRBV5-6,TRBJ1-5,TGTGCCAGCAGCCCCAGGGGGCCTGGGGGAAATCAGCCCCAGCATTTT,CASSPRGPGGNQPQHF
TRBD1,.,TRBV9,TRBJ2-1,TGTGCCAGCAGCGTAGCTCTAGGGACAGTCGAAAGTGAGCAGTTCTTC,CASSVALGTVESEQFF
TRBD1,once,TRBV6-5,TRBJ1-1,TGTGCCAGCAGTAGGACAGGGGCGAACACTGAAGCTTTCTTT,CASSRTGANTEAFF
.,once,TRBV11-2,TRBJ2-1,TGTGCCAGCAGCTTAGTAGCCAAACGAGAACAGTTCTTC,CASSLVAKREQFF
.,once,TRBV27,TRBJ1-1,TGTGCCAGCAGCCCCCGTCGTAACACTGAAGCTTTCTTT,CASSPRRNTEAFF
TRBD2,.,TRBV9,TRBJ2-1,TGTGCCAGCAGCCCACTCCCTAGCGGGGCGGGCAATGAGCAGTTCTTC,CASSPLPSGAGNEQFF
.,.,TRBV28,TRBJ2-5,TGTGCCAGCACCAAACAAGGGGTGGCCCAGTACTTC,CASTKQGVAQYF
.,.,TRBV27,TRBJ1-4,TGTGCCAGCAGCACCACAGGTTGGGCGGGGGAAAAACTGTTTTTT,CASSTTGWAGEKLFF
.,.,TRBV10-1,TRBJ1-1,TGCGCCAGCAGCGAGCGGGGATTCGCTGAAGCTTTCTTT,CASSERGFAEAFF
.,.,TRBV7-3,TRBJ2-5,TGTGCCAGCAGATCGTACCAAGAGACCCAGTACTTC,CASRSYQETQYF
.,few,TRBV5-1,TRBJ1-5,TGCGCCAGCAGCTCCGAGGGTGGCAGCAATCAGCCCCAGCATTTT,CASSSEGGSNQPQHF
.,.,TRBV5-4,TRBJ2-7,TGTGCCAGCAGCTTGGGTCTTAGAATAGGGGGGTACTACGAGCAGTACTTC,CASSLGLRIGGYYEQYF
.,.,TRBV5-1,TRBJ2-2,TGCGCCAGCAGCTTGGGGACAGCGAACACCGGGGAGCTGTTTTTT,CASSLGTANTGELFF